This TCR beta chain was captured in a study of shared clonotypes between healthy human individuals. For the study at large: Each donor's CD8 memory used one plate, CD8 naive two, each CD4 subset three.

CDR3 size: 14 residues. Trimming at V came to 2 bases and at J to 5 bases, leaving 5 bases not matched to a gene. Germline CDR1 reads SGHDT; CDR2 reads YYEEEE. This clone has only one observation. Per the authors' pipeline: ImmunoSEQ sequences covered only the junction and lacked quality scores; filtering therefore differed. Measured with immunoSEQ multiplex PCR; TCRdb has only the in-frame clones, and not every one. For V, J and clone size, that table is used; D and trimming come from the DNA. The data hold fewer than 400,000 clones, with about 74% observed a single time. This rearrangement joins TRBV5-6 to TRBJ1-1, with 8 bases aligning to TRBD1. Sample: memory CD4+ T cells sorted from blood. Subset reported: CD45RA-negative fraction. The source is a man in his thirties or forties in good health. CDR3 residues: CASSFPDRETEAFF. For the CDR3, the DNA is TGTGCCAGCAGCTTCCCGGACAGGGAGACTGAAGCTTTCTTT. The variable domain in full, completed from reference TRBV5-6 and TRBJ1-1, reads DAGVTQSPTHLIKTRGQQVTLRCSPKSGHDTVSWYQQALGQGPQFIFQYYEEEERQRGNFPDRFSGHQFPNYSSELNVNALLLGDSALYLCASSFPDRETEAFFGQGTRLTVV.